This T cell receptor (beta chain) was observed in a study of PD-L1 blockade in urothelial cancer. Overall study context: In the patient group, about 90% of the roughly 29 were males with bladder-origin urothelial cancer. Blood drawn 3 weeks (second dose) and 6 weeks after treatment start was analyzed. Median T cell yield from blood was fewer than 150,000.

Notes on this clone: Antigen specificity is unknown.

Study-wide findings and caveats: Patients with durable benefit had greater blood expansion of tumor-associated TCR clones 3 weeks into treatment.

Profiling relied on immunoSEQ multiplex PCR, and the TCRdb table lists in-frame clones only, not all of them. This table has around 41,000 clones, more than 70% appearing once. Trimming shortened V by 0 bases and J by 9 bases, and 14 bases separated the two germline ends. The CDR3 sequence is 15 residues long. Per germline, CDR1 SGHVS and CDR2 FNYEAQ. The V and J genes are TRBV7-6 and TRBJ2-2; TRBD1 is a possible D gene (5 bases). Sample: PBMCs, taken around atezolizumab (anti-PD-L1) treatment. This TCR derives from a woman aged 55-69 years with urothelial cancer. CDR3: CASSLASQGHRELFF. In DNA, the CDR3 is TGTGCCAGCAGCTTAGCCTCTCAGGGTCATAGGGAGCTGTTTTTT.